The 13 T cell receptor beta chains reported below all come from one sample, sequenced in a study of T cells in Graves' hyperthyroidism and ophthalmopathy. Using RNA transcripts as the source, TCR beta CDR3 regions were amplified. The TCR CDR3 first-round RT-PCR relied on the HTBI primer set. TCRdb recomputed calls from the multiplex PCR reads with MiXCR, one row per CDR3 protein. Counted here are some 570,000 distinct CDR3 sequences, about 15% occurring once; the ten biggest clones make up about 16%. The source material was blood. The source of these receptors is a young woman with Graves' ophthalmopathy.

J is TRBJ2-1 and V is TRBV9, with 12 bases that match TRBD2. Germline CDR1 SGDLS, CDR2 YYNGEE. This CDR3 has 15 residues. Unmatched junction bases numbered 4, after V lost 0 bases and J lost 9 bases. For the CDR3, the DNA is TGTGCCAGCAGCGTAGCACTAGCGGGAGGAAGTGAGCAGTTCTTC. It is translated as CASSVALAGGSEQFF.

In this sample, this clonotype turned up many times. The CDR3 DNA follows: TGCAGTGCTAGAGATATTGCCCCGGACAGGCTGGCTGCTGAAGCTTTCTTT. Translation: CSARDIAPDRLAAEAFF. The chain recombines TRBV20-1 with TRBJ1-1; 7 nucleotides agree with TRBD1. The J segment lost 6 bases and the V segment lost 0 bases, leaving 16 bases of the junction unmatched. Germline V gives CDR1 DFQATT, CDR2 SNEGSKA (reference sequence). This CDR3 spans 17 amino acids.

The sample holds a few counts of this clonotype. This chain connects TRBV24-1 to TRBJ1-2, with D maybe TRBD1 (5 bases). Germline CDR1 and CDR2: KGHDR and SFDVKD. There are 16 residues in the CDR3. V was trimmed by 7 bases and J by 7 bases, leaving 24 bases between them. In nucleotides, the CDR3 is TGTGCCACCAGAGACAAAAACCGGGACGCGGAACTTGGCTACACCTTC. This codes for CATRDKNRDAELGYTF.

The chain is built from TRBV19 and TRBJ1-5, with a tentative D call TRBD1 (6 bases). Trimming cost V 5 bases and J 1 base, with 12 bases left between them. The CDR3 sequence is 15 residues long. Germline CDR1 reads LNHDA; CDR2 reads SQIVND (reference sequence). The CDR3 DNA reads TGTGCCAGTAGTGATACAGGGTCCAGCAATCAGCCCCAGCATTTT. It is translated as CASSDTGSSNQPQHF.

This clonotype was found a few times. The rearrangement uses TRBV3-1 and TRBJ2-3, with TRBD2 identical over 7 bases. V lost 7 bases, J lost 2 bases, and 9 bases stayed unmatched. The CDR3 runs 15 residues. Germline CDR1 LGHDT, CDR2 YNNKEL (reference sequence). CDR3 residues: CASNPSGTSTDTQYF. CDR3 in DNA: TGTGCCAGCAATCCAAGCGGGACCTCCACAGATACGCAGTATTTT.

This clonotype was seen repeatedly, ten times or more. The chain has TRBV28 and TRBJ2-1; D perhaps matches TRBD1 (6 bases). There are 15 residues in the CDR3. CDR1 and CDR2 from the germline V gene are MDHEN and SYDVKM. The V end lost 6 bases, the J end lost 0 bases, and 12 bases lay between the germline ends. The CDR3 nucleotides read TGTGCCAGCAGACTAGGACAGAGCTCCTACAATGAGCAGTTCTTC. It is translated as CASRLGQSSYNEQFF.

This clonotype occurred a few times. The chain has TRBV24-1 and TRBJ2-1, with 10 bases fitting TRBD2. The CDR3 extends over 18 amino acids. Trimming at V came to 4 bases and at J to 1 base, leaving 9 bases not matched to a gene. The V gene's germline CDR1 is KGHDR and CDR2 SFDVKD. The CDR3 sequence is CATSDSHLAGASYNEQFF. CDR3 sequence (DNA): TGTGCCACCAGTGACTCCCATCTAGCGGGGGCTTCCTACAATGAGCAGTTCTTC.

A word on this clonotype: A much larger clone lies a single base off, so this may be a read error. The V gene is TRBV20-1, the J gene TRBJ1-4; unclear D gene. The CDR3 has 13 amino acids. V was shortened by 5 bases and J by 8 bases, with 15 bases between the two germline ends. Germline V gene lookup returns CDR1 DFQATT and CDR2 SNEGSKA (reference sequence). CDR3 region: CSAQRTSGEKLFF. In nucleotides, the CDR3 is TGCAGTGCTCAGAGGACTAGCGGGGAAAAACTGTTTTTT.

In its sample, this clonotype was seen a few times. This chain links TRBV12-3 or TRBV12-4 with TRBJ2-7, with unresolved D. V was pared by 7 bases and J by 3 bases, with 13 bases between. The CDR3 length is 13 residues. CDR3 nucleotide sequence: TGTGCCAGCAAAAAACAAGAGTACTACGAGCAGTACTTC. It encodes CASKKQEYYEQYF.

This clonotype has at least ten counts. The chain uses TRBV28 and TRBJ2-4; the D gene is possibly TRBD1 (5 bases). Germline assignment: CDR1 MDHEN and CDR2 SYDVKM. This CDR3 has 12 amino acids. Between the trimmed V and J ends, which lost 6 bases and 7 bases, there was a span of 10 bases. This CDR3 reads CASRKQANIQYF. Written as DNA, the CDR3 is TGTGCCAGCAGGAAACAGGCTAACATTCAGTACTTC.

This clonotype has only a few counts. The chain carries TRBV29-1 and TRBJ2-2, with 12 bases identical to TRBD2. From germline, CDR1 is SQVTM and CDR2 ANQGSEA. The CDR3 extends over 19 amino acids. Trimming removed 0 bases from V and 1 base from J; junction bases left unmatched: 9. CDR3 amino acids: CSVEDSGLAGYMNTGELFF. CDR3 DNA sequence: TGCAGCGTTGAAGATTCTGGACTAGCGGGATATATGAACACCGGGGAGCTGTTTTTT.

V gene TRBV12-3 or TRBV12-4 combines with J gene TRBJ2-1, with unresolved D. This CDR3 is 14 amino acids long. The V and J ends lost 3 bases and 8 bases respectively, with 14 bases between them. DNA for the CDR3: TGTGCCAGCAGTTTGGATAGTGGCGGAGATGAGCAGTTCTTC. It codes for CASSLDSGGDEQFF.

This chain uses TRBV9 with TRBJ1-1, with TRBD1 matching over 9 bases. Trimming took 3 bases from V and 7 from J; bases not matched to a gene: 4. This CDR3 has 13 residues. Looked up from germline, CDR1 is SGDLS and CDR2 is YYNGEE. CDR3 coding DNA: TGTGCCAGCAGCGGGGGACAGGGATTTGAAGCTTTCTTT. Translation: CASSGGQGFEAFF. Supplemented by reference TRBV9 and TRBJ1-1, the full variable domain reads DSGVTQTPKHLITATGQRVTLRCSPRSGDLSVYWYQQSLDQGLQFLIQYYNGEERAKGNILERFSAQQFPDLHSELNLSSLELGDSALYFCASSGGQGFEAFFGQGTRLTVV.